This entry is about one T cell receptor beta chain. The clone's antigen remains unknown. No much larger clone exists at a distance of one base, and base qualities are not known. Trimming takes 0 bases from V and 2 bases from J, and the germline ends sit 9 bases apart. The CDR3 runs 14 residues from the cysteine to the phenylalanine. This entry keeps only the CDR3 DNA: 42 bases, framed from base 1. The germline V gene supplies CDR1 SGDLS and CDR2 YYNGEE. These data come from a study of control samples from healthy donors and cancer patients (dated by TCRdb to 2019 to 2021). Libraries were built with the immunoSEQ multiplex PCR assay. What TCRdb holds here is the immuneACCESS table cut down to in-frame rearrangements. Part of the clones is not present; checked against another copy, under half of the missing clones reflect an unresolved V gene, and the others are unexplained. The sample profile shows about 190,000 clones; around 90% of them were found once. The top ten clonotypes cover 1.5% to 2% of the sample.

Here the chain combines TRBV9 and TRBJ2-7; TRBD2 is a possible D gene, resting on 7 matching bases. The sample taken for sequencing was blood. The sequence was obtained from a man aged 25-45 years in good health. The nucleotide sequence reads as follows: TGTGCCAGCAGCGTAGGGGAGGGGGCCTACGAGCAGTACTTC. This gives the protein CASSVGEGAYEQYF.